These 31 T cell receptor beta chains came from one sample sequenced in a study of long-term antiretroviral therapy in people with HIV. At survey level, the immunoSEQ assay was run in its v3.0 version. Sequencing was performed with immunoSEQ multiplex PCR; in TCRdb, only in-frame clones are kept and a portion is missing. The sample holds about 25,000 clones, 90% to 95% seen once. Specimen: unsorted PBMCs, collected 7.6 years after starting antiretroviral therapy. The receptors stem from a woman aged 35 to 49 with HIV.

The rearrangement uses TRBV6-1 and TRBJ2-7; TRBD2 matches 8 bases. J was trimmed by 7 bases and V by 9 bases; bases with no gene match: 14. Germline CDR1 MNHNS, CDR2 SASEGT. CDR3 length: 14 amino acids. Written as DNA, the CDR3 is TGTGCCAGTTCAGTCGGCGGGGGGCTCAGTGAGCAGTACTTC. Its protein product is CASSVGGGLSEQYF.

The J gene is TRBJ2-2, the V gene TRBV5-1, with 10 positions matching TRBD1. The CDR3 sequence is 16 residues long. The V gene end was trimmed by 2 bases and the J gene end by 6 bases; junction bases not matched to a gene: 7. Looked up from germline, CDR1 is SGHRS and CDR2 is YFSETQ. The CDR3 region is CASSLRLGQGSGELFF. As DNA, the CDR3 is TGCGCCAGCAGCTTACGACTGGGACAGGGGTCCGGGGAGCTGTTTTTT.

The V gene is TRBV13, the J gene TRBJ2-7; D not resolved. From germline, CDR1 is PRHDT and CDR2 FYEKMQ (reference sequence). This CDR3 is built from 13 residues. The germline V and J ends were trimmed by 0 bases and 5 bases, with 8 bases remaining between them. The CDR3 nucleotides are TGTGCCAGCAGCTTAGGGGTATCCCACGAGCAGTACTTC. Translated: CASSLGVSHEQYF.

The chain uses TRBV7-2 and TRBJ1-6, with no clear D. Looked up from germline, CDR1 is SGHTA and CDR2 is FQGNSA. V was shortened by 3 bases and J by 5 bases, with 11 bases between the two germline ends. The CDR3 spans 15 residues. CDR3 sequence: CASSFSGGDNSPLHF. For the CDR3, the DNA is TGTGCCAGCAGCTTTTCGGGTGGGGATAATTCACCCCTCCACTTT.

The rearrangement links TRBV4-3 to TRBJ1-2; a possible D gene is TRBD1 (5 bases). The V gene's germline CDR1 is LGHNA and CDR2 YSLEER. The CDR3 length is 14 residues. V lost 0 bases and J 6 bases, leaving 11 bases between the germline ends. The DNA for the CDR3 is TGCGCCAGCAGCCAAGATTTGACAGTTAATGGCTACACCTTC. This translates into CASSQDLTVNGYTF.

This chain connects TRBV6-1 to TRBJ2-1, with 8 bases matching TRBD2. The CDR3 is made up of 14 amino acids. The germline V gene has CDR1 MNHNS and CDR2 SASEGT. With 5 bases clipped from V and 7 bases from J, the junction kept 7 bases outside the gene matches. CDR3 in amino acids: CASSRGGGFNEQFF. CDR3 DNA sequence: TGTGCCAGCAGTCGGGGGGGCGGTTTTAATGAGCAGTTCTTC.

The chain combines TRBV29-1 with TRBJ2-7, with 9 bases aligning to TRBD1. The CDR3 consists of 12 residues. Germline trimming cut 5 bases from V and 7 bases from J; bases unmatched to any gene: 6. The V gene's germline CDR1 is SQVTM and CDR2 ANQGSEA. The CDR3 nucleotides are TGCAGCGTTACAGGGGGCCCTGGGGAGCAGTACTTC. This encodes CSVTGGPGEQYF.

The rearrangement links TRBV7-3 to TRBJ2-1, with 7 nucleotides matching TRBD2. The CDR3 covers 14 residues. V shed 5 bases and J 9 bases; nucleotides not matched to a gene: 10. Germline V gene sequence: CDR1 SGHTA, CDR2 FQGTGA. The CDR3 is CASSAGLVDGEQFF. CDR3 DNA: TGTGCCAGCAGCGCTGGACTAGTTGACGGTGAGCAGTTCTTC.

The chain links TRBV15 to TRBJ2-1, with TRBD2 matching over 15 bases. Trimming took 3 bases from V and 11 from J; bases not matched to a gene: 8. The CDR3 spans 16 residues. The germline gives CDR1 LNHNV, CDR2 YYDKDF (reference sequence). CDR3 DNA: TGTGCCACCAGCAGGGAACTGGGACTAGCGGGGGGAAAGCAGTTCTTC. Translated: CATSRELGLAGGKQFF.

The chain carries TRBV9 and TRBJ1-1, with D tentatively TRBD1 (5 bases). Trimming stripped 3 bases from V and 8 bases from J, with 11 bases between. Germline values: CDR1 SGDLS, CDR2 YYNGEE. CDR3 length: 12 residues. The DNA for the CDR3 is TGTGCCAGCAGCGGCCCGTGGGGGGAAGCTTTCTTT. Protein: CASSGPWGEAFF.

The chain has TRBV2 and TRBJ1-3; tentative D call: TRBD1 (5 bases). The CDR3 covers 15 residues. Trimming pared 5 bases from V and 0 bases from J, leaving 11 bases between. Germline V gene data show CDR1 as SNHLY and CDR2 as FYNNEI. The CDR3 nucleotides read TGTGCCAGCAGTCGGACAACAAGCTCTGGAAACACCATATATTTT. Its protein is CASSRTTSSGNTIYF.

V gene TRBV2 combines with J gene TRBJ2-3, with D perhaps TRBD1 (7 bases). Trimming shortened V by 7 bases and J by 6 bases, and 20 bases separated the two germline ends. This CDR3 is 15 amino acids long. The germline CDR1 and CDR2 sequences are SNHLY and FYNNEI. CDR3 residues: CASTRGAGRGDTQYF. The CDR3 region has the DNA TGTGCCAGCACCAGGGGGGCCGGGAGAGGGGATACGCAGTATTTT.

This chain connects TRBV5-1 to TRBJ2-4; 9 nucleotides align to TRBD1. This CDR3 spans 14 amino acids. The V segment lost 1 base and the J segment 5 bases; nucleotides outside the gene matches: 1. Germline V CDR1 and CDR2: SGHRS, YFSETQ. CDR3 in amino acids: CASSLTGGENIQYF. Here the CDR3 DNA reads TGCGCCAGCAGCTTGACAGGGGGCGAAAACATTCAGTACTTC. Using reference TRBV5-1 and TRBJ2-4 for the parts outside the CDR3, the full variable domain is KAGVTQTPRYLIKTRGQQVTLSCSPISGHRSVSWYQQTPGQGLQFLFEYFSETQRNKGNFPGRFSGRQFSNSRSEMNVSTLELGDSALYLCASSLTGGENIQYFGAGTRLSVL.

This clone has just a few counts. This sample includes further DNA sequences coding for the same CDR3. The chain joins TRBV5-1 to TRBJ1-2; D perhaps matches TRBD1 (5 bases). V was cut by 0 bases and J by 5 bases, with 14 bases left in between. The CDR3 totals 15 residues. Per germline, CDR1 SGHRS and CDR2 YFSETQ. The CDR3 reads CASSLEEGRVYGYTF. In DNA, the CDR3 is TGCGCCAGCAGCTTGGAAGAGGGGCGGGTTTATGGCTACACCTTC.

This chain joins TRBV27 and TRBJ1-3; D is perhaps TRBD1 (5 bases). V lost 5 bases to trimming and J lost 1 base, with 24 bases between them. This CDR3 has 19 amino acids. The germline V gene has CDR1 MNHEY and CDR2 SMNVEV (reference sequence). The CDR3 nucleotides are TGTGCCAGCAGTCCACGCCGAACGGAGGGGCGAGGGTCTGGAAACACCATATATTTT. Its protein is CASSPRRTEGRGSGNTIYF.

The chain is built from TRBV15 and TRBJ1-2, with D perhaps matching TRBD1 (6 bases). The CDR3 has 14 residues. The germline gives CDR1 LNHNV, CDR2 YYDKDF (reference sequence). V was trimmed by 4 bases and J by 8 bases, leaving 17 bases between them. This CDR3 reads CATSTNSGELGYTF. The CDR3 region has the DNA TGTGCCACCAGCACCAATTCAGGGGAGCTCGGCTACACCTTC.

This chain joins TRBV27 and TRBJ2-1, with 7 bases lining up with TRBD2. The CDR3 totals 14 residues. CDR1 MNHEY and CDR2 SMNVEV come from the germline V gene (reference sequence). V trimming: 6 bases; J trimming: 6 bases; junction bases outside the gene matches: 8. The CDR3 region has the DNA TGTGCCAGCAGGACTGGCGGGGGAAGCAATGAGCAGTTCTTC. Translation: CASRTGGGSNEQFF.

V gene TRBV6-5 combines with J gene TRBJ1-2; 7 bases fit TRBD1. V trimming: 0 bases; J trimming: 4 bases; junction bases outside the gene matches: 2. The CDR3 length is 14 residues. Germline CDR1 reads MNHEY; CDR2 reads SVGAGI. DNA of the CDR3: TGTGCCAGCAGTTACTCGCCAGGGGGCTATGGCTACACCTTC. It translates to CASSYSPGGYGYTF.

J is TRBJ2-6 and V is TRBV5-1, with D hard to call. The CDR3 runs 15 residues. Germline V gives CDR1 SGHRS, CDR2 YFSETQ. V dropped 0 bases and J dropped 2 bases, with 6 bases sitting between them. CDR3 bases: TGCGCCAGCAGCTTGGAAGACCCTGGGGCCAACGTCCTGACTTTC. Its translation: CASSLEDPGANVLTF.

The gene calls are TRBV4-1 and TRBJ2-3, with TRBD2 matching over 13 bases. The CDR3 consists of 21 residues. The germline gives CDR1 MGHRA, CDR2 YSYEKL. The V segment lost 0 bases and the J segment 6 bases; nucleotides outside the gene matches: 18. CDR3 protein: CASSQDAWGGLAGINRDTQYF. The DNA for the CDR3 is TGCGCCAGCAGCCAAGATGCTTGGGGGGGACTAGCGGGGATCAATCGGGATACGCAGTATTTT.

The genes are TRBV2 and TRBJ2-2; a weak D match, TRBD2 (5 bases). The CDR3 has 14 residues. Trimming cost V 5 bases and J 2 bases, with 9 bases left between them. Per the germline V gene, CDR1 is SNHLY and CDR2 is FYNNEI. This chain's CDR3 is CASSLLVNTGELFF. CDR3 DNA sequence: TGTGCCAGCAGTCTACTAGTTAACACCGGGGAGCTGTTTTTT.

This CDR3 reads CASSLRWSSYNEQFF. The CDR3 region has the DNA TGTGCCAGCAGCTTGCGTTGGAGCTCCTACAATGAGCAGTTCTTC. This chain connects TRBV7-9 to TRBJ2-1; unclear D gene. Looked up from germline, CDR1 is SEHNR and CDR2 is FQNEAQ (reference sequence). The CDR3 length is 15 residues. Trimming left V 3 bases short and J 0 bases short, with 9 bases between.

CDR3 protein: CSVVEPGATIYF. The CDR3 region has the DNA TGCAGCGTTGTAGAGCCAGGGGCCACCATATATTTT. The V and J genes are TRBV29-1 and TRBJ1-3; a weak D match, TRBD1 (6 bases). V gave up 4 bases and J gave up 9 bases, with 13 bases separating them. The V gene's germline CDR1 is SQVTM and CDR2 ANQGSEA. The CDR3 is 12 amino acids.

This clone was observed a single time. The chain is built from TRBV7-2 and TRBJ2-2; TRBD1 aligns across 7 bases. V dropped 5 bases and J dropped 6; count of bases not matched to a gene: 6. The germline V gene has CDR1 SGHTA and CDR2 FQGNSA. The CDR3 contains 14 residues. The CDR3 protein is CASSRRQGSGELFF. The CDR3 DNA follows: TGTGCCAGCAGCCGCAGACAGGGATCCGGGGAGCTGTTTTTT.

V and J are TRBV5-6 and TRBJ2-3, with TRBD1 matching 7 bases. Germline V gives CDR1 SGHDT, CDR2 YYEEEE. V was clipped by 0 bases and J by 6 bases; unmatched bases: 10. The CDR3 consists of 16 residues. The CDR3 DNA reads as TGTGCCAGCAGCTTGGCCCCGGCAGGGGGTGCGGATACGCAGTATTTT. Protein sequence: CASSLAPAGGADTQYF.

The J gene is TRBJ2-6, the V gene TRBV6-5; D is unresolved. The germline gives CDR1 MNHEY, CDR2 SVGAGI. The CDR3 loop spans 14 amino acids. The germline V and J ends were trimmed by 5 bases and 2 bases, with 7 bases remaining between them. CDR3 amino acids: CASSRSTGANVLTF. CDR3 nucleotides: TGTGCCAGCAGTCGTAGCACTGGGGCCAACGTCCTGACTTTC.

The chain couples TRBV15 to TRBJ1-2; D may be TRBD1 (6 bases). The V end lost 0 bases, the J end lost 7 bases, and 9 bases lay between the germline ends. CDR3 size: 13 residues. Germline V gives CDR1 LNHNV, CDR2 YYDKDF (reference sequence). Here the CDR3 DNA reads TGTGCCACCAGCAGAGAGGGGGCGGGTGGCTACACCTTC. As protein: CATSREGAGGYTF.

Only one count was recorded for this clone. V is TRBV11-2 and J is TRBJ2-2, with unresolved D. The length of the CDR3 is 16 residues. CDR1 and CDR2 (germline): SGHAT, FQNNGV. Trimming took off 4 bases at V and 1 base at J, with 13 bases between the two ends. The CDR3 protein is CASSSGTGGNTGELFF. CDR3 nucleotides: TGTGCCAGCAGCTCCGGTACCGGCGGGAACACCGGGGAGCTGTTTTTT.

The V gene is TRBV9, the J gene TRBJ2-7; possibly TRBD1 for D (6 bases). CDR3 length: 13 residues. The V and J ends lost 3 bases and 7 bases respectively, with 14 bases between them. Germline V gene sequence: CDR1 SGDLS, CDR2 YYNGEE. The CDR3: CASSGQDLREQYF. CDR3 DNA sequence: TGTGCCAGCAGCGGACAGGATCTGCGGGAGCAGTACTTC.

The chain employs TRBV4-3 and TRBJ2-2; a weak D match, TRBD1 (6 bases). This CDR3 contains 17 residues. Germline lookup yields CDR1 LGHNA and CDR2 YSLEER. V was shortened by 4 bases and J by 3 bases, with 18 bases between the two germline ends. The CDR3 sequence is CASSRARGGSDTGELFF. The CDR3 DNA reads TGCGCCAGCAGCCGAGCCCGAGGGGGTTCGGACACCGGGGAGCTGTTTTTT.

The V gene is TRBV15, the J gene TRBJ2-2, with 7 bases that match TRBD2. Per germline, CDR1 LNHNV and CDR2 YYDKDF (reference sequence). The CDR3 totals 15 residues. V trimming: 3 bases; J trimming: 11 bases; junction bases outside the gene matches: 12. CDR3 amino acids: CATSRKLASGGELFF. The CDR3 DNA reads TGTGCCACCAGCAGGAAACTAGCGTCCGGGGGTGAGCTGTTTTTT.